Below, 23 T cell receptor beta chains from the same sample are listed, as sequenced in a study of T cell changes during pregnancy in multiple sclerosis (dated by TCRdb to between 2018 and 2021). The library was made by the immunoSEQ multiplex PCR assay. TCRdb provides this immuneACCESS table in a form limited to in-frame rearrangements. Some clones are lacking; in checked studies, under half of them reflect an unresolved V gene, and why the rest are absent is not known. The sample table lists 11,000 or so clones, over 90% of them with a count of one. The top ten hold almost 0.3% of the sample. Sequenced material: CD4+ T cells from peripheral blood mononuclear cells, taken before pregnancy. These receptors all stem from a female donor with multiple sclerosis, enrolled in a pregnancy study.

The chain employs TRBV18 and TRBJ2-1; D perhaps matches TRBD2 (5 bases). The CDR3 contains 12 residues. Trimming cost V 3 bases and J 15 bases, with 15 bases left between them. Germline CDR1 and CDR2: KGHSH and LQKENI. The chain's CDR3 is CASSPSGSESFF. The CDR3 DNA is TGTGCCAGCTCACCGTCGGGGTCCGAGTCGTTCTTC.

The rearrangement links TRBV5-6 to TRBJ1-2; D not certain. With 1 base removed from V and 2 bases from J, the gap between germline ends came to 9 bases. Germline CDR1 SGHDT, CDR2 YYEEEE. CDR3 length: 14 residues. The CDR3 DNA follows: TGTGCCAGCAGCTTGTTGGCCAGAAACTATGGCTACACCTTC. Translating it yields CASSLLARNYGYTF.

The chain carries TRBV30 and TRBJ1-3; D unclear. The CDR3 runs to 12 residues. The V end was cut by 8 bases, the J end by 1 base, with 9 bases between. Looked up from germline, CDR1 is GTSNPN and CDR2 is SVGIG (reference sequence). In DNA, the CDR3 is TGTGCCCATCGGGAATCTGGAAACACCATATATTTT. This sequence encodes CAHRESGNTIYF.

The chain links TRBV19 to TRBJ2-1, with D possibly being TRBD1 (5 bases). The V and J ends lost 1 base and 7 bases respectively, with 20 bases between them. There are 17 residues in the CDR3. CDR1 and CDR2 (germline): LNHDA, SQIVND (reference sequence). For the CDR3, the DNA is TGTGCCAGTAGTATAGTTACAGGATCTGCGGTAGGTAATGAGCAGTTCTTC. The encoded protein is CASSIVTGSAVGNEQFF.

This clone came up once. The CDR3 bases are TGCGCCAGCAGCGGAACAGGGGGCGCGGGCTATGGCTACACCTTC. It codes for CASSGTGGAGYGYTF. J is TRBJ1-2 and V is TRBV5-1; TRBD1 agrees at 9 bases. The CDR3 loop spans 15 amino acids. From germline, CDR1 is SGHRS and CDR2 YFSETQ. Unmatched junction bases numbered 8, after V lost 4 bases and J lost 4 bases.

V usage is TRBV27 and J usage is TRBJ1-2, with D unclear. Germline assignment: CDR1 MNHEY and CDR2 SMNVEV (reference sequence). The CDR3 extends over 15 amino acids. Trimming took 7 bases from V and 8 from J, leaving 23 bases between them. The CDR3 DNA reads TGTGCCAGCACCCCGGATAGTTGGGCCTCTGCAGGCTACACCTTC. It yields the protein CASTPDSWASAGYTF.

This chain joins TRBV7-2 and TRBJ2-3; no clear D. CDR1 is SGHTA, CDR2 FQGNSA, per germline. This CDR3 is built from 13 residues. With 5 bases removed from V and 6 bases from J, the gap between germline ends came to 12 bases. The CDR3 nucleotides are TGTGCCAGCAGCATACGCGTTTACGATACGCAGTATTTT. Encoded protein: CASSIRVYDTQYF.

V is TRBV6-6 and J is TRBJ2-7; D uncertain. Germline assignment: CDR1 MNHNY and CDR2 SVGAGI (reference sequence). The CDR3 consists of 13 residues. Trimming took 8 bases from V and 2 from J, leaving 13 bases between them. The CDR3 DNA reads as TGTGCCAGCGGTTTAACAGCCCCCTACGAGCAGTACTTC. This encodes CASGLTAPYEQYF.

This chain joins TRBV10-1 and TRBJ1-4; 9 bases agree with TRBD1. Unmatched junction bases numbered 10, after V lost 9 bases and J lost 8 bases. The germline gives CDR1 WNHNN, CDR2 SYGVQD (reference sequence). The CDR3 covers 14 residues. CDR3 in DNA: TGCGCCAGGGACAGGGGACAGGGAGGAGAAAAACTGTTTTTT. It yields the protein CARDRGQGGEKLFF.

The chain employs TRBV7-9 and TRBJ2-3; no reliable D call. CDR1 and CDR2 (germline): SEHNR, FQNEAQ (reference sequence). Deletions cut 5 bases from V and 4 bases from J, with 7 bases between. The CDR3 spans 12 residues. The CDR3: CASSQKPDTQYF. The CDR3 region has the DNA TGTGCCAGCAGCCAGAAACCAGATACGCAGTATTTT.

The V and J genes are TRBV7-9 and TRBJ1-2, with D perhaps matching TRBD1 (6 bases). The CDR3 totals 16 residues. V was trimmed by 5 bases and J by 9 bases, leaving 25 bases between them. Germline V gives CDR1 SEHNR, CDR2 FQNEAQ (reference sequence). The CDR3 nucleotides are TGTGCCAGCAGCCCACCGCCGGGGGGCTCTGGGTCTAGCTACACCTTC. This gives the protein CASSPPPGGSGSSYTF.

This clone was observed a single time. This chain links TRBV18 with TRBJ1-3; the D is unclear. V was clipped by 5 bases and J by 4 bases, with 9 bases between them. The CDR3 extends over 13 amino acids. CDR1 and CDR2 (germline): KGHSH, LQKENI. CDR3 nucleotides: TGTGCCAGCTCAACGACGGGAGGAAACACCATATATTTT. Its protein product is CASSTTGGNTIYF.

The V gene is TRBV4-1, the J gene TRBJ1-1; D possibly corresponds to TRBD1 (6 bases). V was trimmed by 1 base and J by 3 bases, leaving 15 bases between them. CDR3 size: 16 residues. Germline CDR1 MGHRA, CDR2 YSYEKL. As DNA, the CDR3 is TGCGCCAGCAGCCAAGGATCCACAGGGACGGACACTGAAGCTTTCTTT. As protein: CASSQGSTGTDTEAFF.

This clone was seen a single time. CDR3 nucleotides: TGTGCCAGCAGCCTTGGTGGGACAGGGGTTGCCGAGCAGTACTTC. Residues: CASSLGGTGVAEQYF. The chain joins TRBV7-3 to TRBJ2-7, with 10 bases identical to TRBD1. Germline-derived CDR1 and CDR2 are SGHTA and FQGTGA. V lost 5 bases to trimming and J lost 6 bases; unmatched junction nucleotides: 10. The CDR3 length is 15 residues.

This rearrangement joins TRBV5-1 to TRBJ1-1; D may be TRBD1 (5 bases). The CDR3 totals 15 residues. Germline CDR1 reads SGHRS; CDR2 reads YFSETQ. Deletions cut 6 bases from V and 0 bases from J, with 15 bases between. The chain's CDR3 is CASIPLGGMNTEAFF. In DNA form, the CDR3 reads TGCGCCAGCATCCCCTTGGGGGGAATGAACACTGAAGCTTTCTTT.

The chain is built from TRBV7-6 and TRBJ2-7; 11 bases are a match to TRBD2. This CDR3 is built from 16 residues. Germline CDR1 is SGHVS and CDR2 is FNYEAQ. The trim removed 1 base at V and 3 bases at J, leaving 5 bases unmatched. CDR3 sequence reads: CASSLVVAGGIYEQYF. CDR3 in DNA: TGTGCCAGCAGCTTAGTTGTAGCGGGGGGGATCTACGAGCAGTACTTC. Looking up the rest from reference TRBV7-6 and TRBJ2-7 gives the full variable domain: GAGVSQSPRYKVTKRGQDVALRCDPISGHVSLYWYRQALGQGPEFLTYFNYEAQQDKSGLPNDRFSAERPEGSISTLTIQRTEQRDSAMYRCASSLVVAGGIYEQYFGPGTRLTVT.

This clone appeared a single time. This rearrangement joins TRBV7-9 to TRBJ2-1, with 7 positions matching TRBD1. Trimming removed 5 bases from V and 0 bases from J; junction bases left unmatched: 13. The CDR3 contains 18 residues. The germline V gene has CDR1 SEHNR and CDR2 FQNEAQ (reference sequence). In DNA, the CDR3 is TGTGCCAGCAGCCCTAAGGGGGCTAGCCGGTACTCCTACAATGAGCAGTTCTTC. Translation: CASSPKGASRYSYNEQFF. The full variable domain, rest sourced from reference TRBV7-9 and TRBJ2-1, is DTGVSQNPRHKITKRGQNVTFRCDPISEHNRLYWYRQTLGQGPEFLTYFQNEAQLEKSRLLSDRFSAERPKGSFSTLEIQRTEQGDSAMYLCASSPKGASRYSYNEQFFGPGTRLTVL.

On this clone: One junction end does not reproduce the germline sequence, and a read error may be involved. This rearrangement joins TRBV5-1 to TRBJ2-2, with TRBD1 identical over 7 bases. This CDR3 region has 17 residues. The V gene's germline CDR1 is SGHRS and CDR2 YFSETQ. CDR3 DNA: TGCGCCAGCAGCTTCGTCGCGCAACAGGGGAACCCCGGGGAGCTGTTTTTT. Amino acids: CASSFVAQQGNPGELFF.

This chain joins TRBV2 and TRBJ1-6; maybe TRBD1 (5 bases). Deletions cut 9 bases from V and 0 bases from J, with 27 bases between. This CDR3 contains 20 residues. Germline V gene lookup returns CDR1 SNHLY and CDR2 FYNNEI. The CDR3 bases are TGTGCCAGGGCTGGAGAAGGGGCCGGTACCCCACGCTCCTATAATTCACCCCTCCACTTT. This codes for CARAGEGAGTPRSYNSPLHF.

The chain is built from TRBV6-1 and TRBJ1-4; weak D call: TRBD1 (5 bases). Germline loops: CDR1 MNHNS, CDR2 SASEGT. The CDR3 loop spans 15 amino acids. Trimming took 0 bases from V and 8 from J, leaving 13 bases between them. CDR3 protein: CASSEAGDLGEKLFF. In DNA, the CDR3 is TGTGCCAGCAGTGAAGCTGGGGACTTGGGAGAAAAACTGTTTTTT.

The chain recombines TRBV7-9 with TRBJ1-1; possibly TRBD1 for D (6 bases). Germline CDR1 is SEHNR and CDR2 is FQNEAQ (reference sequence). Trimming stripped 5 bases from V and 2 bases from J, with 12 bases between. There are 14 residues in the CDR3. CDR3 protein: CASSARTVNTEAFF. CDR3 in DNA: TGTGCCAGCAGCGCAAGGACAGTCAACACTGAAGCTTTCTTT.

The chain joins TRBV9 to TRBJ2-3, with a possible D match to TRBD1 (6 bases). This CDR3 spans 14 amino acids. CDR1 and CDR2 from the germline V gene are SGDLS and YYNGEE. V shed 0 bases and J shed 6 bases, with 11 bases lying between them. The CDR3 DNA reads TGTGCCAGCAGCGTAGATAGGACAGCCGATACGCAGTATTTT. It is translated as CASSVDRTADTQYF.

The gene calls are TRBV19 and TRBJ1-1; D call uncertain. The V gene's germline CDR1 is LNHDA and CDR2 SQIVND (reference sequence). Trimming removed 5 bases at V and 4 bases at J, with 17 bases between. This CDR3 comprises 15 residues. The CDR3 bases are TGTGCCAGTAGTGCCTTACAGCTTCGTGGCACTGAAGCTTTCTTT. The encoded protein is CASSALQLRGTEAFF.